This T cell receptor (beta chain) was obtained from a study of blood T cell repertoires in COVID-19. Clones were read by immunoSEQ multiplex PCR, and TCRdb kept only the in-frame ones, dropping some. The sample includes 100,000 to 150,000 clones, roughly 85% of them seen just once. This CDR3 is built from 13 residues. Between the trimmed V and J ends, which lost 4 bases and 8 bases, there was a span of 15 bases. Germline-derived CDR1 and CDR2 are SEHNR and FQNEAQ (reference sequence). The source material was peripheral blood. The receptor was derived from a woman aged 80 or older with COVID-19, enrolled during active disease. The genes are TRBV7-9 and TRBJ2-7; perhaps TRBD2 as D (6 bases). The CDR3, as DNA: TGTGCCAGCAGCTATTCGGGTGGGGGGAAGCAGTACTTC. Its translation is CASSYSGGGKQYF.